This T cell receptor (beta chain) stems from a study of shared clonotypes between healthy human individuals. Profiled with immunoSEQ multiplex PCR; TCRdb holds only in-frame clones, not every one. The sample records a few million clones, around nine tenths being singletons. Between the trimmed V and J ends, which lost 7 bases and 10 bases, there was a span of 19 bases. CDR1 is SNHLY, CDR2 FYNNEI, per germline. This CDR3 region has 14 residues. This clone was seen just once. The source of this sequence is a young man in good health. Sequencing was done on a sample of naive CD4+ T cells sorted from blood. Subset: CD45RA+ positively selected. This chain joins TRBV2 and TRBJ2-2; D may be TRBD2 (5 bases). The CDR3 region is CASKTDSRSEELFF. The CDR3 coding sequence is TGTGCCAGCAAGACGGACTCTCGGAGTGAGGAGCTGTTTTTT.